The rows below give T cell receptor beta chains drawn from one sample of a study of cytomegalovirus exposure and HLA in healthy donors. Clones were sequenced by immunoSEQ multiplex PCR, and TCRdb holds only the in-frame ones, with some missing. The sample shows about 88,000 clones, and 5.5% sits with its ten largest clones. Sample: PBMCs. These receptors were obtained from a girl aged 5 to 17 in good health and CMV-seropositive. Each CDR3 is given with its conserved first and last residue. D genes are given only for firm matches.

TRBJ1-4 | TRBD1 | TRBV5-4 | TGTGCCAGCAGCTTGGTAGGACAGGGGCTCGTGGGCGAAAAACTGTTTTTT | CASSLVGQGLVGEKLFF
TRBJ1-6 | TRBD1 | TRBV11-2 | TGTGCCAGCAGCGCCAGACAGGGTCAGAATTCACCCCTCCACTTT | CASSARQGQNSPLHF
TRBJ1-1 | . | TRBV18 | TGTGCCAGCTCACAAACGGGGGGGACTGAAGCTTTCTTT | CASSQTGGTEAFF
TRBJ1-5 | TRBD1 | TRBV7-9 | TGTGCCAGCAGCGCTACCGGGACAGGGCTAAATCAGCCCCAGCATTTT | CASSATGTGLNQPQHF
TRBJ2-7 | . | TRBV7-9 | TGTGCCAGCAGCCCCTCGGGGTATTCCTACGAGCAGTACTTC | CASSPSGYSYEQYF
TRBJ1-4 | . | TRBV7-9 | TGTGCCAGCAGCTCCTCTCTTGCTAATGAAAAACTGTTTTTT | CASSSSLANEKLFF
TRBJ2-6 | TRBD2 | TRBV6-4 | TGTGCCAGCAGTGGGTACCCCACTAGCGCTGGGGCCAACGTCCTGACTTTC | CASSGYPTSAGANVLTF
TRBJ2-3 | TRBD2 | TRBV9 | TGTGCCAGCAGCGCTGCGGGAGAGGGTGGGACAGATACGCAGTATTTT | CASSAAGEGGTDTQYF
TRBJ1-2 | . | TRBV4-1 | TGCGCCAGCAGCCACCGAGAAACAGGGCTTAACTATGGCTACACCTTC | CASSHRETGLNYGYTF
TRBJ1-5 | . | TRBV19 | TGTGCCAGTAGTGGGGCCACCAATCAGCCCCAGCATTTT | CASSGATNQPQHF
TRBJ1-1 | . | TRBV11-2 | TGTGCCAGCAGCTTGACGGGGAGGGGGAACACTGAAGCTTTCTTT | CASSLTGRGNTEAFF
TRBJ2-1 | TRBD2 | TRBV4-2 | TGTGCCAGCAGCCAGGAACGACTAGCGGGGTACAATGAGCAGTTCTTC | CASSQERLAGYNEQFF
TRBJ2-7 | TRBD2 | TRBV5-1 | TGCGCCAGCAGACAAAGCGGGGGAGGGGGGATATACGAGCAGTACTTC | CASRQSGGGGIYEQYF
TRBJ1-1 | . | TRBV4-3 | TGCGCCAGCAGCCAAGATCATGGGCTGAACACTGAAGCTTTCTTT | CASSQDHGLNTEAFF
TRBJ2-3 | TRBD2 | TRBV4-1 | TGCGCCAGCAGCCAGGAGGGCGCTAGCGGGGGGGCAAGAGATACGCAGTATTTT | CASSQEGASGGARDTQYF